The present TCR beta chain was sequenced within a study of T cell clonotyping in hematopoietic cell transplantation. Regarding the study as a whole: After transplant, recipient diversity fell while pathologically expanded clonotypes grew through day 180.

V trimming: 0 bases; J trimming: 10 bases; junction bases outside the gene matches: 8. Germline V gene data show CDR1 as MNHNS and CDR2 as SASEGT. CDR3 length equals 16 residues. Note on this clone: Its antigen remains unknown.

Profiled with immunoSEQ multiplex PCR; TCRdb holds only in-frame clones, not every one. The profile shows some 40,000 clones, around 85% of them singletons. The time point here: recipient sample about 28 days before transplant, after cytoreduction. The specimen was peripheral blood mononuclear cells, collected before stem cell transplant. The J gene is TRBJ2-6, the V gene TRBV6-1, with 8 bases that match TRBD1. This receptor was identified in a man aged 60-69 years with acute myeloid leukemia. Some clones in this sample may be carry-over from other donors' samples. DNA of the CDR3: TGTGCCAGCAGTGAAGCGGCGGCAGGGGGCGGAAACGTCCTGACTTTC. Encoded protein: CASSEAAAGGGNVLTF.